The sequence of this T cell receptor beta chain was determined in a study of blood T cell repertoires in COVID-19. Study in general: Donors in the United States, Italy and Spain gave samples during acute or convalescent COVID-19. Sources were T cells, B-cell-depleted T cells, or PBMCs; the material itself was cDNA or gDNA.

Looked up from germline, CDR1 is MNHEY and CDR2 is SVGAGI. The CDR3 is 13 amino acids. V dropped 5 bases and J dropped 4 bases, with 9 bases sitting between them. As processed by the authors: Quantification of nucleated cells was approximated via reference gene primer amplification. Only in-frame clones appear in the TCRdb table, and some are missing; sequencing was by immunoSEQ multiplex PCR. For V, J and clone size, that table is used; D and trimming come from the DNA. Altogether over 150,000 clones are present, 70% to 90% being singletons, with the ten largest covering around 0.6%. This receptor was taken from a man aged 60-69 years with COVID-19, enrolled during active disease. The chain employs TRBV6-5 and TRBJ1-3; no definite D call. Sample: peripheral blood. The CDR3 loop reads CASSPSVGNTIYF. For the CDR3, the DNA is TGTGCCAGCAGTCCCTCCGTGGGAAACACCATATATTTT.